The 24 T cell receptor beta chains given below trace back to one sample, sequenced in a study of human T cells and chemical hapten exposure. Time point noted: patch test 3, about 24 weeks after DPC sensitization. Treatment meaning: therapeutic diphenylcyclopropenone sensitization with weekly scalp DPC. Each CDR3 protein is one row after TCRdb ran MiXCR on the RACE reads. The sample lists just under 65,000 distinct CDR3 sequences, approximately 9.9% seen once, with approximately 2.4% in the top ten. The input for sequencing was whole blood, taken in connection with sensitization to the hapten diphenylcyclopropenone (DPC). The source is a woman in her twenties or thirties with alopecia areata. Some clones in this sample may be carry-over from other donors' samples.

This clonotype has just a few counts. J is TRBJ2-5 and V is TRBV6-2 or TRBV6-3; 7 nucleotides line up with TRBD2. V was clipped by 2 bases and J by 6 bases; unmatched bases: 15. The CDR3 length is 17 residues. Germline V lookup: CDR1 MNHEY, CDR2 SVGEGT. This chain's CDR3 is CASSYRDPLAATKTQYF. In nucleotides, the CDR3 is TGTGCCAGCAGTTACCGGGACCCGCTAGCGGCCACAAAGACCCAGTACTTC.

This clonotype appeared many times. The V call is TRBV28, the J call TRBJ2-1; tentative D call: TRBD1 (5 bases). Germline V gives CDR1 MDHEN, CDR2 SYDVKM. The CDR3 contains 19 residues. V shed 5 bases and J shed 2 bases, with 25 bases lying between them. CDR3 bases: TGTGCCAGCAGTGCCCGCCAAGCCGGACACCGTACTCCCTACAATGAGCAGTTCTTC. Translated: CASSARQAGHRTPYNEQFF.

This clonotype was observed a few times. This sequence joins TRBV6-5 and TRBJ2-7, with TRBD1 matching 7 bases. This CDR3 has 14 amino acids. The germline CDR1 and CDR2 sequences are MNHEY and SVGAGI. V shed 6 bases, J shed 6 bases, and the junction held 11 bases outside the gene matches. The CDR3 DNA is TGTGCCAGCAGCCAACCGGCAGGGGGTGGCGAGCAGTACTTC. Translated, it gives CASSQPAGGGEQYF.

This clonotype was seen a few times. For the CDR3, the DNA is TGTGCCAGCAGCCTAACAGAGGGCGAAAAACTGTTTTTT. It yields the protein CASSLTEGEKLFF. V is TRBV3-1 and J is TRBJ1-4; D is uncertain. V was cut by 4 bases and J by 8 bases, with 11 bases left in between. Germline V gene data show CDR1 as LGHDT and CDR2 as YNNKEL (reference sequence). This CDR3 spans 13 amino acids. Filled out from reference TRBV3-1 and TRBJ1-4, the complete variable domain reads DTAVSQTPKYLVTQMGNDKSIKCEQNLGHDTMYWYKQDSKKFLKIMFSYNNKELIINETVPNRFSPKSPDKAHLNLHINSLELGDSAVYFCASSLTEGEKLFFGSGTQLSVL.

This clonotype has a count of ten or more. J is TRBJ2-7 and V is TRBV29-1, with a weak D call TRBD1 (6 bases). CDR3 size: 13 residues. The V end lost 4 bases, the J end lost 6 bases, and 16 bases lay between the germline ends. Germline V lookup: CDR1 SQVTM, CDR2 ANQGSEA. The CDR3 DNA reads as TGCAGCGTTGGAGACAGGACAATAAGCGAGCAGTACTTC. Translated: CSVGDRTISEQYF.

CDR3 region: CAITHNAGATYNEQFF. CDR3 coding DNA: TGTGCCATCACCCACAACGCGGGGGCAACCTACAATGAGCAGTTCTTC. The V call is TRBV10-3, the J call TRBJ2-1, with TRBD2 as a possible D gene (7 bases). The germline V gene encodes CDR1 ENHRY and CDR2 SYGVKD. The CDR3 is 16 residues long. V shed 7 bases and J shed 2 bases, with 18 bases lying between them.

This clonotype was detected a few times. The chain joins TRBV20-1 to TRBJ2-2, with D possibly matching TRBD1 (5 bases). The V gene's germline CDR1 is DFQATT and CDR2 SNEGSKA (reference sequence). Trimming stripped 0 bases from V and 6 bases from J, with 11 bases between. The CDR3 loop spans 14 amino acids. CDR3 coding DNA: TGCAGTGCTAGAGAGTCAGGGCGGTCCGGGGAGCTGTTTTTT. Translated: CSARESGRSGELFF.

This clonotype has only a few counts. This chain links TRBV4-3 with TRBJ2-2; TRBD2 agrees at 10 bases. CDR3 length: 17 residues. In germline, CDR1 is LGHNA, CDR2 YSLEER. V lost 2 bases to trimming and J lost 3 bases; unmatched junction nucleotides: 6. CDR3: CASSQYSGGPHTGELFF. The CDR3 nucleotides read TGCGCCAGCAGCCAATATAGCGGGGGGCCCCACACCGGGGAGCTGTTTTTT.

This clonotype came up a few times. The rearrangement joins TRBV11-2 to TRBJ1-1; 9 positions match TRBD1. The CDR3 runs 14 residues. CDR1 is SGHAT, CDR2 FQNNGV, per germline. Losses at the gene ends were 5 bases for V and 1 base for J; bases not matched to a gene: 2. The CDR3 sequence: CASSAGQGNTEAFF. DNA for the CDR3: TGTGCCAGCAGCGCGGGACAGGGGAACACTGAAGCTTTCTTT.

This clonotype was counted only a few times. V gene TRBV28 combines with J gene TRBJ1-4; TRBD1 agrees at 7 bases. Looked up from germline, CDR1 is MDHEN and CDR2 is SYDVKM. Germline trimming cut 7 bases from V and 0 bases from J; bases unmatched to any gene: 5. There are 15 residues in the CDR3. This CDR3 reads CASIRGGPTNEKLFF. CDR3 nucleotides: TGTGCCAGCATCAGGGGGGGACCAACTAATGAAAAACTGTTTTTT.

This clonotype was observed many times. The chain couples TRBV18 to TRBJ2-7; 8 positions match TRBD2. The CDR3 covers 15 residues. Germline CDR1 is KGHSH and CDR2 is LQKENI. The V and J ends lost 2 bases and 3 bases, in that order; junction bases with no gene match: 6. This CDR3 reads CASSPAGGVDYEQYF. For the CDR3, the DNA is TGTGCCAGCTCACCAGCGGGGGGTGTAGACTACGAGCAGTACTTC.

This clonotype was recorded many times. The chain couples TRBV11-2 to TRBJ1-6; D possibly corresponds to TRBD1 (6 bases). The V and J ends lost 5 bases and 10 bases respectively, with 15 bases between them. Looked up from germline, CDR1 is SGHAT and CDR2 is FQNNGV. CDR3 length equals 14 residues. The CDR3 is CASSQTQGGSPLHF. CDR3 sequence (DNA): TGTGCCAGCAGCCAAACACAAGGGGGATCACCCCTCCACTTT.

This clonotype was counted a few times. V is TRBV10-3 and J is TRBJ2-1; TRBD2 agrees at 7 bases. Trimming took 0 bases from V and 2 from J; bases not matched to a gene: 10. CDR1 ENHRY and CDR2 SYGVKD come from the germline V gene. This CDR3 comprises 18 residues. The CDR3 region has the DNA TGTGCCATCAGTGAGTCGTTGAGCGGGACCAAGACCTACAATGAGCAGTTCTTC. Translating it yields CAISESLSGTKTYNEQFF.

The chain joins TRBV11-2 to TRBJ1-1; D remains ambiguous. V was pared by 0 bases and J by 1 base, with 9 bases between. This CDR3 is 15 amino acids long. CDR1 and CDR2 from the germline V gene are SGHAT and FQNNGV. CDR3 loop: CASSLDRQTNTEAFF. CDR3 nucleotides: TGTGCCAGCAGCTTAGATCGGCAGACGAACACTGAAGCTTTCTTT.

This clonotype was seen more than once but under ten times. The rearrangement links TRBV20-1 to TRBJ2-3; D gene ambiguous. Looked up from germline, CDR1 is DFQATT and CDR2 is SNEGSKA (reference sequence). The V gene lost 0 bases and the J gene lost 0 bases, with 7 bases spanning the gap. The CDR3 length is 14 residues. The CDR3 sequence is CSARDPVSTDTQYF. The DNA of the CDR3 is TGCAGTGCTAGAGATCCGGTTAGCACAGATACGCAGTATTTT.

The chain has TRBV20-1 and TRBJ2-1, with D tentatively TRBD1 (7 bases). This CDR3 is 16 amino acids long. With 0 bases removed from V and 2 bases from J, the gap between germline ends came to 14 bases. Germline assignment: CDR1 DFQATT and CDR2 SNEGSKA (reference sequence). The CDR3: CSARDPARGAYNEQFF. Here the CDR3 DNA reads TGCAGTGCTAGAGATCCGGCCAGGGGGGCCTACAATGAGCAGTTCTTC.

This clonotype was observed at least ten times. The rearrangement links TRBV28 to TRBJ1-6, with D unresolved. The CDR3 has 15 residues. CDR1 is MDHEN, CDR2 SYDVKM, per germline. The V end lost 4 bases, the J end lost 10 bases, and 17 bases lay between the germline ends. The CDR3 here is CASSSPRGAYSPLHF. The CDR3 region has the DNA TGTGCCAGCAGTTCCCCCCGAGGAGCCTACTCACCCCTCCACTTT.

At least ten counts were recorded for this clonotype. This chain connects TRBV6-2 or TRBV6-3 to TRBJ2-1, with 11 bases identical to TRBD2. Germline-derived CDR1 and CDR2 are MNHEY and SVGEGT. Trimming took 6 bases from V and 7 from J; bases not matched to a gene: 8. The CDR3 sequence is 15 residues long. The CDR3 region is CASSQLAGVGNEQFF. The CDR3 DNA reads TGTGCCAGCAGCCAACTAGCGGGAGTAGGAAATGAGCAGTTCTTC.

This clonotype was seen only a few times. This chain connects TRBV19 to TRBJ1-2; TRBD1 matches at 9 bases. The germline gives CDR1 LNHDA, CDR2 SQIVND (reference sequence). Trimming at V came to 5 bases and at J to 8 bases, leaving 6 bases not matched to a gene. This CDR3 spans 13 amino acids. Written as DNA, the CDR3 is TGTGCCAGTAGTCTCCGGGACAGGGAGGGCTACACCTTC. This translates into CASSLRDREGYTF.

This clonotype was picked up many times. The gene calls are TRBV7-2 and TRBJ1-5, with no clear D. This CDR3 is 13 amino acids long. Trimming shortened V by 5 bases and J by 0 bases, and 5 bases separated the two germline ends. The germline V gene encodes CDR1 SGHTA and CDR2 FQGNSA. In DNA form, the CDR3 reads TGTGCCAGCAGCACCCATAGCAATCAGCCCCAGCATTTT. It translates to CASSTHSNQPQHF.

This clonotype has just a few counts. The chain combines TRBV29-1 with TRBJ2-3, with D possibly matching TRBD2 (7 bases). Germline CDR1 SQVTM, CDR2 ANQGSEA. This CDR3 comprises 13 residues. V shed 4 bases and J shed 2 bases, with 10 bases lying between them. Here the CDR3 reads CSVVGGATDTQYF. DNA for the CDR3: TGCAGCGTTGTTGGGGGGGCCACAGATACGCAGTATTTT.

The chain employs TRBV28 and TRBJ1-1; D might be TRBD1 (5 bases). Germline-derived CDR1 and CDR2 are MDHEN and SYDVKM. This CDR3 is 12 amino acids long. Trimming left V 1 base short and J 5 bases short, with 5 bases between. The DNA for the CDR3 is TGTGCCAGCAGTTTATACAGGACTGAAGCTTTCTTT. It yields the protein CASSLYRTEAFF.

This chain joins TRBV7-9 and TRBJ2-7; D remains ambiguous. Germline loops: CDR1 SEHNR, CDR2 FQNEAQ (reference sequence). This CDR3 has 12 amino acids. V lost 5 bases, J lost 3 bases, and 8 bases lay in between. CDR3 DNA sequence: TGTGCCAGCAGCGTAGAGAACTACGAGCAGTACTTC. It encodes CASSVENYEQYF.

The table lists this clonotype with many counts. This chain joins TRBV7-3 and TRBJ2-3, with 8 bases that match TRBD1. V was pared by 4 bases and J by 5 bases, with 8 bases of the junction left unmatched. The CDR3 has 15 amino acids. Germline V lookup: CDR1 SGHTA, CDR2 FQGTGA. The CDR3 DNA follows: TGTGCCAGCAGCTCAAGTGGACAGGGAGGAGATACGCAGTATTTT. Its translation: CASSSSGQGGDTQYF. Full variable domain (missing parts from reference TRBV7-3 and TRBJ2-3): GAGVSQTPSNKVTEKGKYVELRCDPISGHTALYWYRQSLGQGPEFLIYFQGTGAADDSGLPNDRFFAVRPEGSVSTLKIQRTERGDSAVYLCASSSSGQGGDTQYFGPGTRLTVL.